This entry describes one T cell receptor (beta chain). Profiling relied on immunoSEQ multiplex PCR, and the TCRdb table lists in-frame clones only, not all of them. The sample contains around 35,000 clones, almost 90% of which appear only once. The sample comes from a study of T cell changes during pregnancy in multiple sclerosis. The germline V gene encodes CDR1 SGHTA and CDR2 FQGNSA. Trimming cost V 8 bases and J 7 bases; bases outside gene matches: 13. This CDR3 region has 15 residues. The sequenced sample was CD8+ T cells from peripheral blood mononuclear cells, obtained after pregnancy. This receptor was obtained from a female donor with multiple sclerosis, enrolled in a pregnancy study. The genes are TRBV7-2 and TRBJ1-2, with 10 bases identical to TRBD1. CDR3 sequence: CASSSGDRGPGGYTF. CDR3 coding DNA: TGTGCCAGCTCGTCTGGTGACAGGGGGCCTGGTGGCTACACCTTC.